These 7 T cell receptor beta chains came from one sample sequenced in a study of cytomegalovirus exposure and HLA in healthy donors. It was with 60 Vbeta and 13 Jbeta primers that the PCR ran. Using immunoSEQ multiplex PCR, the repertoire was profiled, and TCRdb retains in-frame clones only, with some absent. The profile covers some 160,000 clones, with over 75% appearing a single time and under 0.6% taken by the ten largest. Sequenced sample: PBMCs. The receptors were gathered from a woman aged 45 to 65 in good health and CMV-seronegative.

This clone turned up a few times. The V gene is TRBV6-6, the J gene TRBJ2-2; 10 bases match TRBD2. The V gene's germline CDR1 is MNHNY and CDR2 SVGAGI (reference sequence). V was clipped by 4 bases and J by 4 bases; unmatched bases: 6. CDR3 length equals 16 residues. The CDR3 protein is CASSWLAGDLTGELFF. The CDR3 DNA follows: TGTGCCAGCAGTTGGCTAGCGGGAGACCTCACCGGGGAGCTGTTTTTT.

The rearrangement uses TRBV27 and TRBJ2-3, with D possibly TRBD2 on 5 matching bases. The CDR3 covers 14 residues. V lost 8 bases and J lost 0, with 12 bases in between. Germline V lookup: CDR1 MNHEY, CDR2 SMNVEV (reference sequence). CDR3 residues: CASWPGYSTDTQYF. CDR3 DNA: TGTGCCAGCTGGCCGGGATACAGCACAGATACGCAGTATTTT.

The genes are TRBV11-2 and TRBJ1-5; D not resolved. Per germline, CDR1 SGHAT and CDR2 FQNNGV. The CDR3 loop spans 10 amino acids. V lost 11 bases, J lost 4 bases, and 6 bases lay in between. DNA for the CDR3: TGTGCCGGACTAAATCAGCCCCAGCATTTT. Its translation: CAGLNQPQHF.

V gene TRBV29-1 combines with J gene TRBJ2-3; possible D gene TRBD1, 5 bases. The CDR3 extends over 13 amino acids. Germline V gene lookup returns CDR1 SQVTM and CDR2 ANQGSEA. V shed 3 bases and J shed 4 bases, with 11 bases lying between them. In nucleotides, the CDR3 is TGCAGCGTTGAGGGCAGGGTTGCAGATACGCAGTATTTT. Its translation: CSVEGRVADTQYF.

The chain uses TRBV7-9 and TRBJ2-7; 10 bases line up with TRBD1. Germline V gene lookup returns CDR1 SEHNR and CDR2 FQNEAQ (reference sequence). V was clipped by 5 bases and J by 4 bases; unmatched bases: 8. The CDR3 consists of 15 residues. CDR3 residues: CASSGRPGQGYEQYF. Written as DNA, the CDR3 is TGTGCCAGCAGCGGAAGACCGGGACAGGGGTACGAGCAGTACTTC.

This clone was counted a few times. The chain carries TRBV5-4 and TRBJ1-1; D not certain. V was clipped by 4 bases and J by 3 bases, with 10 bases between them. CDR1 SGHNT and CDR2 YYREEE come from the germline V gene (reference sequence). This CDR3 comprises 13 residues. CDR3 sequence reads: CASSRGKDTEAFF. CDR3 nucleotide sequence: TGTGCCAGCAGCCGAGGGAAGGACACTGAAGCTTTCTTT.

This CDR3 reads CASSETGDLSLYEQYF. The CDR3 DNA is TGTGCCAGCAGCGAAACAGGGGACCTCTCCCTCTACGAGCAGTACTTC. This chain uses TRBV9 with TRBJ2-5; TRBD1 agrees at 7 bases. Near its end, the DNA agrees better with TRBJ2-7, so the J call may be wrong. Germline CDR1 and CDR2: SGDLS and YYNGEE. This CDR3 has 16 residues.